This TCR beta chain was sequenced for a study of T-cell memory formation after mild COVID-19. The CDR3 has 15 amino acids. Germline CDR1 reads SGHRS; CDR2 reads YFSETQ. V shed 2 bases, J shed 5 bases, and the junction held 7 bases outside the gene matches. This clonotype has just a few counts. In TCRdb, the 5' RACE reads were re-called with MiXCR into one record per CDR3 protein. The sample has fewer than 500,000 distinct CDR3 sequences; roughly 23% are singletons. The chain uses TRBV5-1 and TRBJ1-5; TRBD1 matches at 7 bases. The sequenced sample consisted of PBMCs or a T cell subset sorted from them (not recorded which). This receptor was identified in an adult woman who had mild COVID-19 (a few samples of this study predate the infection). Cell type and time point are not known. Here the CDR3 reads CASSFAGQPHQPQHF. CDR3 coding DNA: TGCGCCAGCAGCTTCGCGGGACAGCCCCATCAGCCCCAGCATTTT.